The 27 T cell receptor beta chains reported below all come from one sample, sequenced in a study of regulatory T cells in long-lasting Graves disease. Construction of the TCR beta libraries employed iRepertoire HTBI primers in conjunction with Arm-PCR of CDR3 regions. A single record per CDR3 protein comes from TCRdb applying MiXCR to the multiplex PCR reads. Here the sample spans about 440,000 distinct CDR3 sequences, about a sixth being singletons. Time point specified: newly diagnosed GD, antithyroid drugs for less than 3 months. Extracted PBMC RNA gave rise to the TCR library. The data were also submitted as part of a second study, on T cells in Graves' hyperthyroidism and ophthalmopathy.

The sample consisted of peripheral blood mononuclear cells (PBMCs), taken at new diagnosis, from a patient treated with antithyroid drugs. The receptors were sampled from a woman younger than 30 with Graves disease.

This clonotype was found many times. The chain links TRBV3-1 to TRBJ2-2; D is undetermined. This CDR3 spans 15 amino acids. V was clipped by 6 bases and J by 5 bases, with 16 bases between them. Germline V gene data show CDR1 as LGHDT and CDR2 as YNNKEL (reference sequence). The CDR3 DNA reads TGTGCCAGCAGGCCGCCGTCCGGAGATACCGGGGAGCTGTTTTTT. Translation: CASRPPSGDTGELFF.

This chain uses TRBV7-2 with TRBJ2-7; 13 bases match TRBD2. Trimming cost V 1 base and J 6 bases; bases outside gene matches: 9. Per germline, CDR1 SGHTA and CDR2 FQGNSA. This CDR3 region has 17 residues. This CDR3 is CASSLVFGLAGALEQYF. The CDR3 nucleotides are TGTGCCAGCAGCTTAGTTTTTGGACTAGCGGGAGCCCTCGAGCAGTACTTC.

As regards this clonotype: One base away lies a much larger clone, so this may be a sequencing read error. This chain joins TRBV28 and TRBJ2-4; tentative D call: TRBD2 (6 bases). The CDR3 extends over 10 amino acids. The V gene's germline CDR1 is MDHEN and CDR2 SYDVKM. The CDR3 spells CASRGGIRYF. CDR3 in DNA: TGTGCCAGCAGGGGAGGCATTCGGTACTTC.

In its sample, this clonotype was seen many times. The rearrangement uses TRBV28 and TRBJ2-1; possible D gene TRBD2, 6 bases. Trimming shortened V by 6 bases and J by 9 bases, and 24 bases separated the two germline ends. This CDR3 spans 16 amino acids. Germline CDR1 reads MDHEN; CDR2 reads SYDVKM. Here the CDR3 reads CASSSMGRGGYIEQFF. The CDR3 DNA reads TGTGCCAGCAGCTCCATGGGGCGGGGCGGATATATTGAGCAGTTCTTC.

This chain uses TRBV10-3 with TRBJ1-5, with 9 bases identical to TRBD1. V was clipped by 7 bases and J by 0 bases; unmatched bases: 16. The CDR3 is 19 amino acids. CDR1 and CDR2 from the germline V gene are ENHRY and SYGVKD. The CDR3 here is CAIIPSPDRGRTSNQPQHF. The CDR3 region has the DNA TGTGCCATCATCCCTAGCCCGGACAGGGGACGAACTAGCAATCAGCCCCAGCATTTT.

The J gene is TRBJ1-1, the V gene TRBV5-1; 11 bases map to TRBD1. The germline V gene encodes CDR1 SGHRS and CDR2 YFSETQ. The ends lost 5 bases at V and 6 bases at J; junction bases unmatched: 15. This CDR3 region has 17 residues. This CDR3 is CASRAKDRGPRGSEAFF. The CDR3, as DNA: TGCGCCAGCAGGGCGAAGGACAGGGGGCCTAGAGGGTCTGAAGCTTTCTTT.

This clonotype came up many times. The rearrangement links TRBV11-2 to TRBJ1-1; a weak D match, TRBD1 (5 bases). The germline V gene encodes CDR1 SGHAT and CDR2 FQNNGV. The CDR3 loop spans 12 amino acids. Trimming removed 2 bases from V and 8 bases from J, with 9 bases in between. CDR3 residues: CASSLQGWEAFF. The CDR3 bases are TGTGCCAGCAGCTTACAGGGTTGGGAAGCTTTCTTT.

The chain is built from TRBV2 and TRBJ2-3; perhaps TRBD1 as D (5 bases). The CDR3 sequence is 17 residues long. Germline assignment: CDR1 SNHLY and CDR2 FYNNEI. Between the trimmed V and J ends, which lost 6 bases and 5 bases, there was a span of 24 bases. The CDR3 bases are TGTGCCAGCAGGGGCTTCGGCAGGGCTCGATTCGGAGATACGCAGTATTTT. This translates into CASRGFGRARFGDTQYF.

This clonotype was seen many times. CDR3: CASKTGLNTEAFF. CDR3 bases: TGTGCCAGCAAGACAGGGCTGAACACTGAAGCTTTCTTT. V and J are TRBV12-3 or TRBV12-4 and TRBJ1-1; 7 bases fit TRBD1. The CDR3 consists of 13 residues. V was clipped by 7 bases and J by 0 bases; unmatched bases: 2.

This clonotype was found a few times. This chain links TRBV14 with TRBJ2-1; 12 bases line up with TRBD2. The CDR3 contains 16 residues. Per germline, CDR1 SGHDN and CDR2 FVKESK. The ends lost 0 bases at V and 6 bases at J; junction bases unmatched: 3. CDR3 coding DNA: TGTGCCAGCAGCCAAGACGGACTAGCGGGAAGCAATGAGCAGTTCTTC. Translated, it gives CASSQDGLAGSNEQFF.

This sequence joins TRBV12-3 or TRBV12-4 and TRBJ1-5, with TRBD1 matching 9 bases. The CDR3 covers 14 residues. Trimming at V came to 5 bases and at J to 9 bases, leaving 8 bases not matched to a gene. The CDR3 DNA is TGTGCCAGCAGTGGACAGGGGCCCGCCAGGCCCCAGCATTTT. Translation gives CASSGQGPARPQHF.

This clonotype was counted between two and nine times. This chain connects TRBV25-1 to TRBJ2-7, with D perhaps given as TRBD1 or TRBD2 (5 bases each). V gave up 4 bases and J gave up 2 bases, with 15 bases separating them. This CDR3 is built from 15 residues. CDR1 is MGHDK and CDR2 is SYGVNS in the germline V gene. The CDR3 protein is CASSARTQGTYEQYF. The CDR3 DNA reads TGTGCCAGCAGTGCACGGACTCAGGGAACCTACGAGCAGTACTTC.

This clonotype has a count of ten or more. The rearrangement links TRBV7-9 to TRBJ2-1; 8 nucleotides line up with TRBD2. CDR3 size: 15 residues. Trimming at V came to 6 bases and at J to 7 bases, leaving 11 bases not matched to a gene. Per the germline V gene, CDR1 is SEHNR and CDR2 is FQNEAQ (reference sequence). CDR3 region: CASSLPSLAVNEQFF. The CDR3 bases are TGTGCCAGCAGTCTGCCGTCACTAGCGGTAAATGAGCAGTTCTTC.

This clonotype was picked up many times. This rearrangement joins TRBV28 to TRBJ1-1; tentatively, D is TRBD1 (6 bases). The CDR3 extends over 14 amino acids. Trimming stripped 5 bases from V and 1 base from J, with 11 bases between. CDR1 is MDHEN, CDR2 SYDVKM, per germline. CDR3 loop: CASSPGQQNTEAFF. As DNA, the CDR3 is TGTGCCAGCAGTCCCGGACAGCAGAACACTGAAGCTTTCTTT.

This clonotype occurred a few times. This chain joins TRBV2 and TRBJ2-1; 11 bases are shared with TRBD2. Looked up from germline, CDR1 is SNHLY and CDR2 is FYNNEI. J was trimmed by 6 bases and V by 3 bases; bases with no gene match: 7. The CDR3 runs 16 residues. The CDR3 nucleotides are TGTGCCAGCAGTGATAATAGACTAGCGGGACTCAATGAGCAGTTCTTC. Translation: CASSDNRLAGLNEQFF. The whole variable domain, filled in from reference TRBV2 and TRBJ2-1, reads EPEVTQTPSHQVTQMGQEVILRCVPISNHLYFYWYRQILGQKVEFLVSFYNNEISEKSEIFDDQFSVERPDGSNFTLKIRSTKLEDSAMYFCASSDNRLAGLNEQFFGPGTRLTVL.

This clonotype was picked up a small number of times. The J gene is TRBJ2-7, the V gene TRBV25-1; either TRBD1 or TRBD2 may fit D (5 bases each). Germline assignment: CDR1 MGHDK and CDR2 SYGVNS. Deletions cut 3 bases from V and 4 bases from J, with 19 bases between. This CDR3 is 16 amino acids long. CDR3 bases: TGTGCCAGCAGTGAGTCAGGGACCTTCGGTGGGTACGAGCAGTACTTC. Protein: CASSESGTFGGYEQYF.

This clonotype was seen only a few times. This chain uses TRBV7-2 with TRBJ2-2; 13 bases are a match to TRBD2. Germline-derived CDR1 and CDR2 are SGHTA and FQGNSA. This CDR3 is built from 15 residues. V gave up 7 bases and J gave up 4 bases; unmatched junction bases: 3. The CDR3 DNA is TGTGCCAGCATCGGACTAGCGGGAGCCACCGGGGAGCTGTTTTTT. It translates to CASIGLAGATGELFF.

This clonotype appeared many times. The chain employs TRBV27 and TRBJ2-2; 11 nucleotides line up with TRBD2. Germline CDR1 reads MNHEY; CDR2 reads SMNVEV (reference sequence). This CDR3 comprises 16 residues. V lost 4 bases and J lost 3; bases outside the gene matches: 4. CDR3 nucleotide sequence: TGTGCCAGCAGTTCCATAGCGGGAGGGTACACCGGGGAGCTGTTTTTT. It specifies CASSSIAGGYTGELFF.

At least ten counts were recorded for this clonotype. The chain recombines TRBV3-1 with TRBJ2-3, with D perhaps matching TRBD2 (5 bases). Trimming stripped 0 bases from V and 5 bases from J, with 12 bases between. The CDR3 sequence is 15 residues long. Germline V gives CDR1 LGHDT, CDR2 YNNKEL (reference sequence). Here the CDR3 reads CASSQDPVAGDTQYF. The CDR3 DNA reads TGTGCCAGCAGCCAAGATCCCGTGGCGGGAGATACGCAGTATTTT.

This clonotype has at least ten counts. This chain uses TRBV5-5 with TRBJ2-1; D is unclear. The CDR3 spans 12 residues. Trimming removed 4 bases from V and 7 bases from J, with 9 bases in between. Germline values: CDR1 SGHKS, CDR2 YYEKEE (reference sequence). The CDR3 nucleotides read TGTGCCAGCAGCCACAAGGAGAATGAGCAGTTCTTC. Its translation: CASSHKENEQFF.

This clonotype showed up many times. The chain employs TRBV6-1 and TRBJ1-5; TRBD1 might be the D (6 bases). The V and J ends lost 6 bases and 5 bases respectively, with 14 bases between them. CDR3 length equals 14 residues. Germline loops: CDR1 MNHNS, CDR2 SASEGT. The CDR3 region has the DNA TGTGCCAGCAGGGCGGGGGGCCCGGATCAGCCCCAGCATTTT. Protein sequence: CASRAGGPDQPQHF.

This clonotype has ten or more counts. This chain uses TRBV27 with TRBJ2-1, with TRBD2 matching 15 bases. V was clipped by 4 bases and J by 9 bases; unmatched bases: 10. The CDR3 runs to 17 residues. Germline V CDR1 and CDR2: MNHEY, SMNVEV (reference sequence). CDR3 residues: CASSSGTSGGMIGEQFF. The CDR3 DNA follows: TGTGCCAGCAGTTCTGGGACTAGCGGGGGGATGATCGGTGAGCAGTTCTTC.

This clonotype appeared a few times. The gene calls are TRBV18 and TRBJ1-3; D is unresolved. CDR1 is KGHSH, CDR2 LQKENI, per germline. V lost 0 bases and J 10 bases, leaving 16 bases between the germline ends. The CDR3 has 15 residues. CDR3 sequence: CASSPPAAAIKTIYF. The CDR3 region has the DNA TGTGCCAGCTCACCACCGGCAGCCGCTATAAAAACCATATATTTT. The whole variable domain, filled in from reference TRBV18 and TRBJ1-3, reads NAGVMQNPRHLVRRRGQEARLRCSPMKGHSHVYWYRQLPEEGLKFMVYLQKENIIDESGMPKERFSAEFPKEGPSILRIQQVVRGDSAAYFCASSPPAAAIKTIYFGEGSWLTVV.

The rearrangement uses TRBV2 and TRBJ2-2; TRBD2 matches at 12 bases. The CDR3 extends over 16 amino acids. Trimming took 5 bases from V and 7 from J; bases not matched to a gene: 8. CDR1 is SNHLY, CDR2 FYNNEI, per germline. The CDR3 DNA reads TGTGCCAGCAGTACCCGGACTAGCGGGACCAACGGGGAGCTGTTTTTT. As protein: CASSTRTSGTNGELFF.

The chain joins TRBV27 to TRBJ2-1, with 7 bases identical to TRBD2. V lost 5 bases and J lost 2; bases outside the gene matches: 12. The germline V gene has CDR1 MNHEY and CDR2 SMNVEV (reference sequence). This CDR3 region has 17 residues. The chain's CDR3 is CASSPIWLAETYNEQFF. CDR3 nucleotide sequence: TGTGCCAGCAGTCCTATCTGGCTAGCGGAGACCTACAATGAGCAGTTCTTC.

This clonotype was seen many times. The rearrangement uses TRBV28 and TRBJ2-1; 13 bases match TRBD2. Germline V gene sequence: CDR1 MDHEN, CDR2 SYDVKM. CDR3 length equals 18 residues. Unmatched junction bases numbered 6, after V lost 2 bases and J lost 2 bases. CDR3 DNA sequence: TGTGCCAGCAGTTTAAAGACTAGCGGGAGGCCTACCTACAATGAGCAGTTCTTC. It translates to CASSLKTSGRPTYNEQFF.

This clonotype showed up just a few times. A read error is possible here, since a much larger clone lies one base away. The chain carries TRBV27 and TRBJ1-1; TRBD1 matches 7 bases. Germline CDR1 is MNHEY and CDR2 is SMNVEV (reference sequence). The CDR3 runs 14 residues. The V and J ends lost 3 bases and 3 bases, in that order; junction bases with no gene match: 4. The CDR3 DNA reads TGTGCCAGCAGTTTCCGCGGACAGGACACTGAAGCTTTCTTT. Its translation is CASSFRGQDTEAFF.